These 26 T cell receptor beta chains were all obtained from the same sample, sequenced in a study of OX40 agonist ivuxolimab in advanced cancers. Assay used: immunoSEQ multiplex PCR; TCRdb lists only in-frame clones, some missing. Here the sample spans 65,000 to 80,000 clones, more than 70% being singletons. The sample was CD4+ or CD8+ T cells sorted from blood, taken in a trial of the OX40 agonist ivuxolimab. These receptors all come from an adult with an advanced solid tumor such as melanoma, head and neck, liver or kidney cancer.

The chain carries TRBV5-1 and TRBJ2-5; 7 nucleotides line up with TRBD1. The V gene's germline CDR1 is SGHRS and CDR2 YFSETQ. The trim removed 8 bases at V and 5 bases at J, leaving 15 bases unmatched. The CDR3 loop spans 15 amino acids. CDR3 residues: CASFLTGSERETQYF. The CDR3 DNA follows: TGCGCCAGTTTCTTGACAGGGTCCGAGAGGGAGACCCAGTACTTC.

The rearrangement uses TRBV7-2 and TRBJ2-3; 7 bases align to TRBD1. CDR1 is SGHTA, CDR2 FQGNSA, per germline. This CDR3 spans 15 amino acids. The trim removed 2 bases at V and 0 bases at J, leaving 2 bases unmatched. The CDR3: CASSLRGQSTDTQYF. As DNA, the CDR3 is TGTGCCAGCAGCTTAAGGGGGCAGAGCACAGATACGCAGTATTTT. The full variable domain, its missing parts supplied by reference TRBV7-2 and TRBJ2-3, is GAGVSQSPSNKVTEKGKDVELRCDPISGHTALYWYRQSLGQGLEFLIYFQGNSAPDKSGLPSDRFSAERTGGSVSTLTIQRTQQEDSAVYLCASSLRGQSTDTQYFGPGTRLTVL.

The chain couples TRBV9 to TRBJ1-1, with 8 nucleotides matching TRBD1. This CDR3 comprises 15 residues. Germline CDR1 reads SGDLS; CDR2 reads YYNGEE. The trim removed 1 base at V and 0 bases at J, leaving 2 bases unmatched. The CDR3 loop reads CASSVLDRVNTEAFF. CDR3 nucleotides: TGTGCCAGCAGCGTACTGGACAGGGTGAACACTGAAGCTTTCTTT.

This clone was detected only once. CDR3 sequence (DNA): TGTGCCAGTAGTATACTAGCCTTTAACAATGAGCAGTTCTTC. It specifies CASSILAFNNEQFF. This sequence joins TRBV19 and TRBJ2-1; tentative D call: TRBD2 (5 bases). This CDR3 is built from 14 residues. Germline CDR1 and CDR2: LNHDA and SQIVND (reference sequence). V lost 2 bases, J lost 5 bases, and 10 bases lay in between.

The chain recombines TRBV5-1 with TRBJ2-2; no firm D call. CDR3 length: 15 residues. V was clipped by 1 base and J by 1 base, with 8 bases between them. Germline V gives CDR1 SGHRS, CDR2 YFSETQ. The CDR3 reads CASSLIIGNTGELFF. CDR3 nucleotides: TGCGCCAGCAGCTTGATCATCGGGAACACCGGGGAGCTGTTTTTT.

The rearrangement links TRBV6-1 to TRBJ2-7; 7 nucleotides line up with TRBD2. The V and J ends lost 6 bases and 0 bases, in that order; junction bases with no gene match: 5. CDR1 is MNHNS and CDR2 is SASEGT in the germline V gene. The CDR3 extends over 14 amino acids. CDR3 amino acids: CASRASGVSYEQYF. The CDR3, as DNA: TGTGCCAGCAGGGCTAGCGGCGTCTCCTACGAGCAGTACTTC.

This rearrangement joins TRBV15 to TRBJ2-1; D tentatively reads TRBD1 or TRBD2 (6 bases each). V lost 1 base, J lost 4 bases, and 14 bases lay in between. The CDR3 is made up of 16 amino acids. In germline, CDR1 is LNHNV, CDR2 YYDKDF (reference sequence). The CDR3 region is CATSRGAGEAYNEQFF. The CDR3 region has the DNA TGTGCCACCAGCAGAGGAGCAGGGGAGGCTTACAATGAGCAGTTCTTC.

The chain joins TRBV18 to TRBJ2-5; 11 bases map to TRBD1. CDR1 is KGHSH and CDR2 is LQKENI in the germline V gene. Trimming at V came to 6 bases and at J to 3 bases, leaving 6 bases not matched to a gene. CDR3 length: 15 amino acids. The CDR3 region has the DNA TGTGCCAGCTCCCGCGGGACAGGGGGGAAAGAGACCCAGTACTTC. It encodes CASSRGTGGKETQYF. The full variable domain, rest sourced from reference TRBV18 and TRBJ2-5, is NAGVMQNPRHLVRRRGQEARLRCSPMKGHSHVYWYRQLPEEGLKFMVYLQKENIIDESGMPKERFSAEFPKEGPSILRIQQVVRGDSAAYFCASSRGTGGKETQYFGPGTRLLVL.

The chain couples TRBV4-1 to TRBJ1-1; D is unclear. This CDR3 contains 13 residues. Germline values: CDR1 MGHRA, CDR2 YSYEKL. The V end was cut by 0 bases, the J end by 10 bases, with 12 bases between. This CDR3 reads CASSQDGGLRAFF. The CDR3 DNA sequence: TGCGCCAGCAGCCAAGATGGAGGTTTAAGAGCTTTCTTT.

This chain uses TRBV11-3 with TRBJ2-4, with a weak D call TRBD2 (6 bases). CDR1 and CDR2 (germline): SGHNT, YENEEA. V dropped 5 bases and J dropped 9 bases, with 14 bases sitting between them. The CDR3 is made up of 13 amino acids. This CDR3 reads CASSPSGGSIQYF. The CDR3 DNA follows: TGTGCCAGCAGCCCCAGTGGGGGGTCCATTCAGTACTTC.

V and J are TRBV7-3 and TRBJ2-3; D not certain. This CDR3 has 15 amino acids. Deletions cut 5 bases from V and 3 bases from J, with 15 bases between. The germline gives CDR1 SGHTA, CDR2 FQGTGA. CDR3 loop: CASSPDIDRTDTQYF. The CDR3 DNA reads TGTGCCAGCAGCCCTGACATCGACCGAACAGATACGCAGTATTTT.

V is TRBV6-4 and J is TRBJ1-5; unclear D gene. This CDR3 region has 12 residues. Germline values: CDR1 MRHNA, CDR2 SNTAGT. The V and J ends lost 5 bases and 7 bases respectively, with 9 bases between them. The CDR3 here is CASSLGSQPQHF. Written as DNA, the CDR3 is TGTGCCAGCAGTCTGGGTAGCCAGCCCCAGCATTTT.

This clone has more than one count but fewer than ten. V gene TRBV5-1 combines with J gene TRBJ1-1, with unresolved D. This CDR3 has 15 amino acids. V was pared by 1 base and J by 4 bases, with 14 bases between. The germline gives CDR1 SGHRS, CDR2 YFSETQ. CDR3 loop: CASSLRPGGSTEAFF. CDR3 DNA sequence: TGCGCCAGCAGCTTGAGGCCCGGAGGTAGCACTGAAGCTTTCTTT.

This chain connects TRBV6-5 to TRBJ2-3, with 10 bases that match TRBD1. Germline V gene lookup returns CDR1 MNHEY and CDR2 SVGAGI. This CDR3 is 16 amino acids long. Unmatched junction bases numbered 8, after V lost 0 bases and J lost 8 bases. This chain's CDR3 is CASSYSPDRGSGTQYF. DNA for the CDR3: TGTGCCAGCAGTTACTCCCCGGACAGGGGGTCTGGTACGCAGTATTTT.

CDR3 coding DNA: TGTGCCAGCAGCTTTAGCCGGGGCGGGGGCAAAAGGACAGATACGCAGTATTTT. It is translated as CASSFSRGGGKRTDTQYF. The V gene is TRBV7-2, the J gene TRBJ2-3, with D perhaps TRBD2 (7 bases). This CDR3 has 18 amino acids. CDR1 and CDR2 from the germline V gene are SGHTA and FQGNSA. V lost 3 bases and J lost 3, with 22 bases in between.

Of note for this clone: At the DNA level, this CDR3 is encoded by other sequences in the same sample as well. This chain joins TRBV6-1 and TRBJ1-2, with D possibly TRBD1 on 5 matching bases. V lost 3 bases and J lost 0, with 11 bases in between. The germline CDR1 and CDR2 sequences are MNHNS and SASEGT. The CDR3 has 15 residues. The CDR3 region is CASSDRGEANYGYTF. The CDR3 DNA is TGTGCCAGCAGTGATAGGGGAGAAGCTAACTATGGCTACACCTTC.

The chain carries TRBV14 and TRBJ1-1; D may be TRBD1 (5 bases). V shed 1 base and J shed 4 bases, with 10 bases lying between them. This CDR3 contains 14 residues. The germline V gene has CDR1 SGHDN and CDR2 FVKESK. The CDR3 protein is CASSQVYGGTEAFF. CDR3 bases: TGTGCCAGCAGCCAAGTGTATGGGGGCACTGAAGCTTTCTTT.

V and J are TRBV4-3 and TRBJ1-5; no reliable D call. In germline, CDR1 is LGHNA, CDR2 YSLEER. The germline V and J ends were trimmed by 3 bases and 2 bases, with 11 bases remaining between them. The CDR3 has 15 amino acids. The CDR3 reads CASSQGVVGNQPQHF. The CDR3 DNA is TGCGCCAGCAGCCAGGGAGTGGTGGGCAATCAGCCCCAGCATTTT.

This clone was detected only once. The DNA for the CDR3 is TGTGCCAGCAGCTTGCAAGACCCCGCGAACACCGGGGAGCTGTTTTTT. This encodes CASSLQDPANTGELFF. J is TRBJ2-2 and V is TRBV11-3; no definite D call. Trimming shortened V by 3 bases and J by 0 bases, and 11 bases separated the two germline ends. The CDR3 loop spans 16 amino acids. Germline assignment: CDR1 SGHNT and CDR2 YENEEA.

DNA of the CDR3: TGCAGCGCGGGGGGTGGGAAGTCAGATACGCAGTATTTT. The encoded protein is CSAGGGKSDTQYF. J is TRBJ2-3 and V is TRBV29-1; TRBD2 agrees at 7 bases. This CDR3 has 13 amino acids. Germline V gives CDR1 SQVTM, CDR2 ANQGSEA. With 7 bases clipped from V and 4 bases from J, the junction kept 8 bases outside the gene matches.

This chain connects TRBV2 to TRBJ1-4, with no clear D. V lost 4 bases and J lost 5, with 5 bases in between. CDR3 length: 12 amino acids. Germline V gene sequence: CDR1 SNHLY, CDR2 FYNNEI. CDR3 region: CASSARNEKLFF. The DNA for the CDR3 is TGTGCCAGCAGTGCTAGGAATGAAAAACTGTTTTTT.

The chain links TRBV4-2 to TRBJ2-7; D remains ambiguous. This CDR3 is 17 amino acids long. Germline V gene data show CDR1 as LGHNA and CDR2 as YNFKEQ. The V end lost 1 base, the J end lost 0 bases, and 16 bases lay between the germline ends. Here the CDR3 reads CASSQATGAKVSYEQYF. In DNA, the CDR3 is TGTGCCAGCAGCCAAGCAACCGGAGCAAAGGTCTCCTACGAGCAGTACTTC.

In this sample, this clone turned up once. The CDR3 DNA sequence: TGTGCTAGTGGTTGGAGCGGGGGGCTGGCCGGGGAGCTGTTTTTT. Amino acid sequence: CASGWSGGLAGELFF. The chain has TRBV12-5 and TRBJ2-2; TRBD2 matches 9 bases. V trimming: 4 bases; J trimming: 6 bases; junction bases outside the gene matches: 6. Germline V gene sequence: CDR1 LGHNT, CDR2 FRNRAP. The CDR3 length is 15 residues.

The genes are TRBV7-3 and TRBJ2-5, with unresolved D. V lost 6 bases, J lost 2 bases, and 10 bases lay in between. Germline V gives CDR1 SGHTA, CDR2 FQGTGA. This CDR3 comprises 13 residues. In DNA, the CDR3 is TGTGCCAGCAGTCGAGTACCGCAAGAGACCCAGTACTTC. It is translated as CASSRVPQETQYF.

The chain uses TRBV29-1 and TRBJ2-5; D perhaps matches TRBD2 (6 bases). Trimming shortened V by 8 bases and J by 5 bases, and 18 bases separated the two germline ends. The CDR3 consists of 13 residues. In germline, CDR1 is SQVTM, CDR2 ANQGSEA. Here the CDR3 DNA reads TGCAGCTCAGAGACTAGTAGGCGGGAGACCCAGTACTTC. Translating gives CSSETSRRETQYF. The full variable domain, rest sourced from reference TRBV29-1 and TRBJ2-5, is SAVISQKPSRDICQRGTSLTIQCQVDSQVTMMFWYRQQPGQSLTLIATANQGSEATYESGFVIDKFPISRPNLTFSTLTVSNMSPEDSSIYLCSSETSRRETQYFGPGTRLLVL.

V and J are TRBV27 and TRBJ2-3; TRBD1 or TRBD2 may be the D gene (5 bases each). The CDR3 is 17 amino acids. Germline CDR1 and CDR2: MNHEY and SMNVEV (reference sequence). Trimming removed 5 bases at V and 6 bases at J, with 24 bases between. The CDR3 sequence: CASSQPGTQGVTDTQYF. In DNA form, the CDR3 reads TGTGCCAGCAGTCAACCAGGGACCCAGGGAGTCACGGATACGCAGTATTTT.